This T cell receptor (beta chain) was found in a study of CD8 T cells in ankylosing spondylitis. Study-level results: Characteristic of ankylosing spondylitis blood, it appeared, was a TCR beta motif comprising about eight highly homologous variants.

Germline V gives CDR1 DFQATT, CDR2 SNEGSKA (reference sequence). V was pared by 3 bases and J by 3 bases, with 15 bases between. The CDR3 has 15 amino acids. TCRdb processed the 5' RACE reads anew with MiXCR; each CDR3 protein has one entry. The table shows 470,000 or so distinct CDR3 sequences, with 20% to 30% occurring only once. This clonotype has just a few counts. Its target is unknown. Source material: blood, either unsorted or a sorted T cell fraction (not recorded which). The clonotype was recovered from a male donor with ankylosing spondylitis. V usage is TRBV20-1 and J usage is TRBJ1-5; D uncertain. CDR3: CSARKPDGANQPQHF. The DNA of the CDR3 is TGCAGTGCTAGGAAACCCGACGGTGCCAATCAGCCCCAGCATTTT.